One and the same sample provided the 5 T cell receptor beta chains below, sequenced in a study of T cell repertoires in cytomegalovirus infection. Antigen specificity for these receptors is unknown. TCRdb ran MiXCR on the reads and lists one entry per CDR3 protein. Of a few hundred thousand distinct CDR3 sequences in the sample, roughly 43% are singletons; the top ten hold roughly 50%. The material was cultured PBMCs, obtained from culture after CMV antigen stimulation. The receptors come from a human donor in good health (CMV status not recorded). Some clones in this sample may be carry-over from other donors' samples.

The V and J genes are TRBV7-8 and TRBJ2-1; 11 nucleotides line up with TRBD2. The CDR3 runs 17 residues. Germline V gene data show CDR1 as SGHVS and CDR2 as FQNEAQ. Trimming removed 0 bases from V and 7 bases from J; junction bases left unmatched: 8. CDR3 loop: CASSLAASGRNYNEQFF. The CDR3 DNA reads as TGTGCCAGCAGCTTAGCGGCTAGCGGGAGGAATTATAATGAGCAGTTCTTC. The full variable domain, rest sourced from reference TRBV7-8 and TRBJ2-1, is GAGVSQSPRYKVAKRGQDVALRCDPISGHVSLFWYQQALGQGPEFLTYFQNEAQLDKSGLPSDRFFAERPEGSVSTLKIQRTQQEDSAVYLCASSLAASGRNYNEQFFGPGTRLTVL.

This clonotype showed up just a few times. This chain connects TRBV6-1 to TRBJ2-7; D is unresolved. Germline V gene lookup returns CDR1 MNHNS and CDR2 SASEGT. The CDR3 extends over 14 amino acids. Trimming removed 7 bases at V and 2 bases at J, with 15 bases between. The CDR3 here is CASTRAEAPYEQYF. CDR3 coding DNA: TGTGCCAGCACTAGGGCAGAGGCCCCCTACGAGCAGTACTTC.

The chain employs TRBV27 and TRBJ2-7; D not certain. Trimming shortened V by 8 bases and J by 2 bases, and 1 base separated the two germline ends. Germline V gives CDR1 MNHEY, CDR2 SMNVEV (reference sequence). The CDR3 loop spans 9 amino acids. For the CDR3, the DNA is TGTGCCAGCCCCTACGAGCAGTACTTC. Translated, it gives CASPYEQYF.

The chain links TRBV5-3 to TRBJ2-7, with 8 bases matching TRBD2. TRBV5-3 is annotated as an ORF whose role is uncertain. V lost 8 bases and J lost 3; bases outside the gene matches: 16. The CDR3 loop spans 16 amino acids. This CDR3 reads CASSPAHGAGDYEQYF. The CDR3 nucleotides are TGTGCCAGCAGCCCGGCGCATGGAGCGGGAGACTACGAGCAGTACTTC.

This chain joins TRBV7-2 and TRBJ1-2, with unresolved D. CDR1 and CDR2 (germline): SGHTA, FQGNSA. Trimming stripped 5 bases from V and 7 bases from J, with 20 bases between. The CDR3 is made up of 15 amino acids. CDR3 loop: CASSPRTSAGRGYTF. CDR3 nucleotides: TGTGCCAGCAGCCCCCGAACCTCAGCGGGCCGTGGCTACACCTTC.